This T cell receptor beta chain was documented in a study of blood T cell repertoires in COVID-19. On the study more broadly: Acute-phase and convalescent COVID-19 samples originated in the United States, Italy and Spain. Sample material is recorded as cDNA or gDNA derived from T cells, B-cell-depleted T cells, or PBMCs.

Per the study methods: Researchers report that nucleated cell counts were estimated from reference gene primer amplification. Produced via immunoSEQ multiplex PCR; TCRdb's table is partial and in-frame only. V, J and clone size derive from that table, while D and trimming were established from the DNA sequence. The table includes under 200,000 clones, 70% to 90% detected once. The CDR3 covers 16 residues. Germline values: CDR1 SGHRS, CDR2 YFSETQ. J was trimmed by 5 bases and V by 3 bases; bases with no gene match: 11. The chain has TRBV5-1 and TRBJ2-3, with 8 nucleotides matching TRBD1. Sequenced input: peripheral blood. This TCR was recovered from a man aged 40-49 years with acute or convalescent COVID-19. The CDR3 protein is CASSSNRDRLEDTQYF. CDR3 nucleotide sequence: TGCGCCAGCAGCTCGAACCGGGACAGGCTCGAAGATACGCAGTATTTT.